This T cell receptor (beta chain) was identified in a study of CD8 T cells in Susac syndrome. After extraction with the RNeasy kit, 0.5 to 1 ug of the RNA was reverse transcribed using random hexamers. Amplification of TCR beta CDR3 used immunoSEQ multiplex PCR across 54 Vbeta and 13 Jbeta. TCRdb reprocessed the immunoSEQ multiplex PCR reads with MiXCR, giving one entry per CDR3 protein. The sample holds more than 150,000 distinct CDR3 sequences; roughly 95% are singletons and the top ten take approximately 0.15%. This CDR3 is built from 14 residues. V was pared by 2 bases and J by 4 bases, with 9 bases between. Germline V gives CDR1 MNHEY, CDR2 SMNVEV (reference sequence).

This sequence was found in a human donor with multiple sclerosis. The chain carries TRBV27 and TRBJ1-5, with D tentatively TRBD1 (5 bases). What was sequenced was CD8+ T cells from PBMCs. The DNA for the CDR3 is TGTGCCAGCAGTTTAACAAAGGGGAATCAGCCCCAGCATTTT. Translated, it gives CASSLTKGNQPQHF.